This T cell receptor (beta chain) emerged from a study of T-cell reconstitution after alpha-beta-depleted transplantation in children (dated by TCRdb to 2016 to 2018). For context, the study as a whole: Using TCR repertoire profiling, the study quantitatively followed how T-cell immune reconstitution unfolded in children after TCRalphabeta/CD19-depleted allogeneic hematopoietic cell transplantation.

Comment on this clonotype: This receptor's antigen is unknown. There are no base qualities to consult, and no much larger clone falls within one base.

Compared with germline, V lacks 6 bases and J lacks 1 base; bases without a gene match: 10. CDR1 and CDR2 were assigned from the germline V gene as SGHAT and FQNNGV. Spanning cysteine to phenylalanine, the CDR3 consists of 16 amino acids. Only CDR3 DNA is held: 48 bases, read in frame from base 1. The receptor library was made with PCR. The sequencing machine was an Illumina HiSeq 2500. TCR libraries were prepared with molecular barcoding, using unique molecular identifiers to normalize TCRbeta repertoire quantification. Clones were called with MiXCR by TCRdb after fastp trimmed the public reads at Q25, and only in-frame beta chains were retained. One record per CDR3 amino acid sequence lists the most common genes and DNA. The sample has 210,000 or so distinct CDR3 sequences on record, around 9.6% of them singletons. The ten largest clones add up to about 6% of the sample.

This sequence uses TRBV11-2 and TRBJ2-7; TRBD1 aligns with 9 central bases. The sample was PBMCs from the stem cell graft donor, taken from the stem cell graft. This receptor was identified in a human donor who donated a stem cell graft to a child with acute lymphoblastic leukemia. The CDR3 loop reads CASRRPGQGGSYEQYF. The bases are TGTGCCAGCAGACGCCCGGGACAGGGCGGTTCCTACGAGCAGTACTTC.